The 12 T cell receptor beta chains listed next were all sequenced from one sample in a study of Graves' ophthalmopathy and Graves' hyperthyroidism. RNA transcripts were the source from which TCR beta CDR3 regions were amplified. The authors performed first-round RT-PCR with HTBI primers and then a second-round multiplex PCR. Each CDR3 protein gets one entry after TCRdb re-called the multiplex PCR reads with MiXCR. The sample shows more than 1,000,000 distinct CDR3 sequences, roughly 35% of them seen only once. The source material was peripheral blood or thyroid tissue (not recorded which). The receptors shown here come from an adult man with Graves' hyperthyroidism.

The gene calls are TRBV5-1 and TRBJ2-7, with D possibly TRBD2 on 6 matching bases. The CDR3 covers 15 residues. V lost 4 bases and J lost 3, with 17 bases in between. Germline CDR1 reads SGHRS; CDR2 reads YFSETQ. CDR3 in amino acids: CASSPPLAPSYEQYF. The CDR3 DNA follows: TGCGCCAGCAGCCCGCCTCTAGCGCCGAGCTACGAGCAGTACTTC.

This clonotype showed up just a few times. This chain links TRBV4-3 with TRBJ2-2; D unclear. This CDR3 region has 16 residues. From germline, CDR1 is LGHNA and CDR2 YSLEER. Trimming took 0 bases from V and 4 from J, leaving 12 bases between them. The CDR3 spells CASSQEGSLRTGELFF. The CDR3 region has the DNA TGCGCCAGCAGCCAAGAGGGCAGCTTGCGCACCGGGGAGCTGTTTTTT.

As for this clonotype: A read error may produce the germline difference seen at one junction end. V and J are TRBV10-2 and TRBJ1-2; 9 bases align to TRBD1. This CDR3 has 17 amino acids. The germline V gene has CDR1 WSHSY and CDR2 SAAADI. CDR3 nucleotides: TGTGCCAGCAAAAGGGGTATTCCGGGACAGGGATATTATGGCTACACCTTC. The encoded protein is CASKRGIPGQGYYGYTF.

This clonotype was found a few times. The CDR3 protein is CASSQMTDRETQYF. DNA of the CDR3: TGCGCCAGCAGCCAAATGACAGACCGAGAGACCCAGTACTTC. J is TRBJ2-5 and V is TRBV4-3; D is perhaps TRBD1 (5 bases). V was cut by 2 bases and J by 4 bases, with 11 bases left in between. The germline V gene has CDR1 LGHNA and CDR2 YSLEER. CDR3 length: 14 residues.

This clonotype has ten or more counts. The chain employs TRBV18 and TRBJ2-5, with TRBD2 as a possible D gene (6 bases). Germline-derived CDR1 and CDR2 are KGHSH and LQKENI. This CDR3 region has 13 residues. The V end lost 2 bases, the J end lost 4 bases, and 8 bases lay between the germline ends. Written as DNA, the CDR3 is TGTGCCAGCTCACCATTGGAGGGAGAGACCCAGTACTTC. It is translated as CASSPLEGETQYF.

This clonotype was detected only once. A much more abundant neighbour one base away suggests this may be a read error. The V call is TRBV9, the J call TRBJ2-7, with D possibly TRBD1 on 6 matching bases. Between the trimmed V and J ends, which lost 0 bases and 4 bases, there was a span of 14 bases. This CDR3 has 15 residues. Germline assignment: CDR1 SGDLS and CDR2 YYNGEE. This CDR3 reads CASSVGAGARYEQYF. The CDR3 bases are TGTGCCAGCAGCGTAGGGGCAGGGGCCCGTTACGAGCAGTACTTC.

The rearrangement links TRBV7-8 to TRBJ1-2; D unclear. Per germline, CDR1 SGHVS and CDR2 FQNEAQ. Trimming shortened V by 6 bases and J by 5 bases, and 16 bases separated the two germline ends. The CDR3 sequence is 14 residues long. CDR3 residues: CASSYVRQAYGYTF. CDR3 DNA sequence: TGTGCCAGCAGTTACGTCAGGCAAGCATATGGCTACACCTTC.

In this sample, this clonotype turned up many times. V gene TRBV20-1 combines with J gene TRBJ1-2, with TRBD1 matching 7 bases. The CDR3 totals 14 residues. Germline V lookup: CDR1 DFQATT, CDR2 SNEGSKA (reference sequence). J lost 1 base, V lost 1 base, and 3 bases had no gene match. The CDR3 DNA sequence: TGCAGTGCTAGAGGGGACAGCCTTAACTATGGCTACACCTTC. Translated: CSARGDSLNYGYTF.

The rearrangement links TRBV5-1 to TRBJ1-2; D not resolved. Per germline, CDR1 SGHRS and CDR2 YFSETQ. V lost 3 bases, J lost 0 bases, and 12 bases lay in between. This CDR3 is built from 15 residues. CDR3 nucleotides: TGCGCCAGCAGCTCGGACCACGAGACTAACTATGGCTACACCTTC. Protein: CASSSDHETNYGYTF. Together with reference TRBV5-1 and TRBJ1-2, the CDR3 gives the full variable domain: KAGVTQTPRYLIKTRGQQVTLSCSPISGHRSVSWYQQTPGQGLQFLFEYFSETQRNKGNFPGRFSGRQFSNSRSEMNVSTLELGDSALYLCASSSDHETNYGYTFGSGTRLTVV.

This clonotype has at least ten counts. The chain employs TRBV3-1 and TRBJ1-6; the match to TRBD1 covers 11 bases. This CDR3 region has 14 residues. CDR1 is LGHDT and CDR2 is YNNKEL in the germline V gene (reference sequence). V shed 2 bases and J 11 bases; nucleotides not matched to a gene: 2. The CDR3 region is CASSQRDRGTPLHF. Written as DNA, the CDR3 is TGTGCCAGCAGCCAACGGGACAGGGGGACACCCCTCCACTTT.

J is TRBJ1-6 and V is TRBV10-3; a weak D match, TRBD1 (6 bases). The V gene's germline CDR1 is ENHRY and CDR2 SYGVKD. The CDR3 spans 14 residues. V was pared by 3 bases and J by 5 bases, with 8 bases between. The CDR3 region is CAISDRTDNSPLHF. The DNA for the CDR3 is TGTGCCATCAGTGACAGGACAGATAATTCACCCCTCCACTTT.

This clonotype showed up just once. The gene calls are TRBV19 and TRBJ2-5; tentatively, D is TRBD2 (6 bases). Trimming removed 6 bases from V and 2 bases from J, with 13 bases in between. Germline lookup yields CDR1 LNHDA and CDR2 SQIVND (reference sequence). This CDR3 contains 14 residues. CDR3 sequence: CASSEGRRQETQYF. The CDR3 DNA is TGTGCCAGTAGCGAAGGGAGGCGACAAGAGACCCAGTACTTC.